The present entry profiles one T cell receptor (beta chain) with its context. This record belongs to a study of blood T cell repertoires in COVID-19. Trimming stripped 4 bases from V and 4 bases from J, with 11 bases between. Per germline, CDR1 MDHEN and CDR2 SYDVKM. The CDR3 sequence is 14 residues long. The method was immunoSEQ multiplex PCR; TCRdb's version includes in-frame clones alone and lacks a portion of them. The data show approximately 290,000 clones, around 90% seen once. This TCR was sampled from a woman aged 25 to 39 who had recovered from COVID-19. The chain couples TRBV28 to TRBJ2-1; D perhaps matches TRBD2 (6 bases). The material sequenced was PBMCs or T cells enriched from blood (not recorded which). The CDR3 coding sequence is TGTGCCAGCAGTTACACCGGGAGTTACAATGAGCAGTTCTTC. Protein product: CASSYTGSYNEQFF. Using reference TRBV28 and TRBJ2-1 for the parts outside the CDR3, the full variable domain is DVKVTQSSRYLVKRTGEKVFLECVQDMDHENMFWYRQDPGLGLRLIYFSYDVKMKEKGDIPEGYSVSREKKERFSLILESASTNQTSMYLCASSYTGSYNEQFFGPGTRLTVL.